These T cell receptor beta chains were read from a single sample in a study of cytomegalovirus exposure and HLA in healthy donors. The data were produced by immunoSEQ multiplex PCR, yet TCRdb's version contains in-frame clones alone and is incomplete. The sample comprises 95,000 to 150,000 clones, 7% to 9.5% of which are singletons, and about 6% rests with the top ten. The sample was PBMCs. Source of these receptors: a woman aged 40 to 50 in good health and CMV-seropositive. Both conserved end residues are part of each CDR3. A D gene is named only where the DNA matches it firmly. Not all rows give a size; the values are once, few, many and, for expanded clones, a class.

cdr3_nt: TGTGCCAGCAGCCGGACAGCGACGAACACCGGGGAGCTGTTTTTT
cdr3_aa: CASSRTATNTGELFF
j_call: TRBJ2-2
v_call: TRBV7-9
clone_size: .
d_call: .

cdr3_nt: TGTGCCAGCTCGGACTCGTCGGGGAACACCGGGGAGCTGTTTTTT
cdr3_aa: CASSDSSGNTGELFF
j_call: TRBJ2-2
v_call: TRBV6-5
clone_size: .
d_call: .

cdr3_nt: TGCGCCAGCAGCTTGGTGGGGGCTCGCACTGAAGCTTTCTTT
cdr3_aa: CASSLVGARTEAFF
j_call: TRBJ1-1
v_call: TRBV5-1
clone_size: .
d_call: .

cdr3_nt: TGTGCCTGGAGTCCCGGAGTGGACAGGGCAGATACGCAGTATTTT
cdr3_aa: CAWSPGVDRADTQYF
j_call: TRBJ2-3
v_call: TRBV30
clone_size: few
d_call: TRBD1

cdr3_nt: TGTGCCAGTAGTATCCCTCTGCCGCCGGGACAGCTGAACGCGAACACCGGGGAGCTGTTTTTT
cdr3_aa: CASSIPLPPGQLNANTGELFF
j_call: TRBJ2-2
v_call: TRBV19
clone_size: few
d_call: TRBD1

cdr3_nt: TGTGCCAGCAGTGAAAGGAGCGGGGGCCTCTATTACACAGATACGCAGTATTTT
cdr3_aa: CASSERSGGLYYTDTQYF
j_call: TRBJ2-3
v_call: TRBV6-1
clone_size: .
d_call: TRBD2

cdr3_nt: TGTGCCAGCAGCGTAGTGGGACAGGGTTGGACCGGGGAGCTGTTTTTT
cdr3_aa: CASSVVGQGWTGELFF
j_call: TRBJ2-2
v_call: TRBV9
clone_size: .
d_call: TRBD1

cdr3_nt: TGTGCCTGGAGTGCCCCCCCGGCGGGCTACGAGCAGTACTTC
cdr3_aa: CAWSAPPAGYEQYF
j_call: TRBJ2-7
v_call: TRBV30
clone_size: .
d_call: .

cdr3_nt: TGTGCCTGGAGGGAGAGAGGGCGAGAGACCCAGTACTTC
cdr3_aa: CAWRERGRETQYF
j_call: TRBJ2-5
v_call: TRBV30
clone_size: few
d_call: .

cdr3_nt: TGTGCCAGCTCACCACGGGGGCAGGTCAACACTGAAGCTTTCTTT
cdr3_aa: CASSPRGQVNTEAFF
j_call: TRBJ1-1
v_call: TRBV18
clone_size: .
d_call: .

cdr3_nt: TGTGCCAGCAGTTTATCCCGGGGGACAGGAGGCTACACCTTC
cdr3_aa: CASSLSRGTGGYTF
j_call: TRBJ1-2
v_call: TRBV27
clone_size: few
d_call: TRBD1

cdr3_nt: TGTGCCAGCAGCGTAGCTCTTGGACAAAGCTACACCTTC
cdr3_aa: CASSVALGQSYTF
j_call: TRBJ1-2
v_call: TRBV9
clone_size: few
d_call: .

cdr3_nt: TGTGCCAGTAGTATCCGTGCGGGGGGTGCTGAGCAGTTCTTC
cdr3_aa: CASSIRAGGAEQFF
j_call: TRBJ2-1
v_call: TRBV19
clone_size: .
d_call: TRBD2

cdr3_nt: TGTGCCAGCAGCCCACCGGGACTAGCGCATAAGTACTTC
cdr3_aa: CASSPPGLAHKYF
j_call: TRBJ2-7
v_call: TRBV7-2
clone_size: many
d_call: TRBD2

cdr3_nt: TGCGCCAGCAGCAGAACGGGACAGGGAGGCACTGAAGCTTTCTTT
cdr3_aa: CASSRTGQGGTEAFF
j_call: TRBJ1-1
v_call: TRBV5-1
clone_size: few
d_call: TRBD1

cdr3_nt: TGTGCCAGCAGTCGACAGTTGAACACTGAAGCTTTCTTT
cdr3_aa: CASSRQLNTEAFF
j_call: TRBJ1-1
v_call: TRBV6-5
clone_size: few
d_call: .

cdr3_nt: TGTGCCAGCAGCAGTAGGAGAGATCAGCCCCAGCATTTT
cdr3_aa: CASSSRRDQPQHF
j_call: TRBJ1-5
v_call: TRBV5-8
clone_size: few
d_call: .

cdr3_nt: TGTGCCAGTAGTAGCGGCGGGGGGGCGTCCTACAATGAGCAGTTCTTC
cdr3_aa: CASSSGGGASYNEQFF
j_call: TRBJ2-1
v_call: TRBV19
clone_size: .
d_call: TRBD2

cdr3_nt: TGTGCCAGCAGTTACGACAGCTCTAACTATGGCTACACCTTC
cdr3_aa: CASSYDSSNYGYTF
j_call: TRBJ1-2
v_call: TRBV6-5
clone_size: few
d_call: .

cdr3_nt: TGTGCCAGCTCACCTAAACAGGGGGCCTATGGCTACACCTTC
cdr3_aa: CASSPKQGAYGYTF
j_call: TRBJ1-2
v_call: TRBV18
clone_size: .
d_call: TRBD1

cdr3_nt: TGCGCCAGCAGCTTGGTTTCCGGCTACGAGCAGTACTTC
cdr3_aa: CASSLVSGYEQYF
j_call: TRBJ2-7
v_call: TRBV5-1
clone_size: .
d_call: .

cdr3_nt: TGTGCCAGCAGCTTCGGGGGTGGCGATGGCTACACCTTC
cdr3_aa: CASSFGGGDGYTF
j_call: TRBJ1-2
v_call: TRBV5-4
clone_size: .
d_call: .

cdr3_nt: TGCGCCAGCAGTGAGAGGGGCGGGGGACCCCGAAATGAGCAGTTCTTC
cdr3_aa: CASSERGGGPRNEQFF
j_call: TRBJ2-1
v_call: TRBV10-2
clone_size: .
d_call: TRBD2

cdr3_nt: TGTGCCATCAGTGAGCACGGGAGGGGAGAACAGCCCCAGCATTTT
cdr3_aa: CAISEHGRGEQPQHF
j_call: TRBJ1-5
v_call: TRBV10-3
clone_size: few
d_call: .

cdr3_nt: TGTGCCTGCCAAAGAGGATTTGAAGCTTTCTTT
cdr3_aa: CACQRGFEAFF
j_call: TRBJ1-1
v_call: TRBV30
clone_size: .
d_call: .

cdr3_nt: TGTGCTAGTGGCCCGGGACAGACCCCATACAATGAGCAGTTCTTC
cdr3_aa: CASGPGQTPYNEQFF
j_call: TRBJ2-1
v_call: TRBV12-5
clone_size: .
d_call: TRBD1

cdr3_nt: TGTGCCAGCAGCTTAAAGCTGGAGCAGTTCTTC
cdr3_aa: CASSLKLEQFF
j_call: TRBJ2-1
v_call: TRBV7-9
clone_size: few
d_call: .

cdr3_nt: TGTGCCAGCAGGCTAGCGGGGGGGATTTACGAGCAGTACTTC
cdr3_aa: CASRLAGGIYEQYF
j_call: TRBJ2-7
v_call: TRBV6-5
clone_size: .
d_call: TRBD2

cdr3_nt: TGTGCCAGCGAGGTCAGAACAGGGAAAAACGAGCAGTACTTC
cdr3_aa: CASEVRTGKNEQYF
j_call: TRBJ2-7
v_call: TRBV6-6
clone_size: .
d_call: .

cdr3_nt: TGTGCCAGCAGTTCACCTCACAGGCTGGGTTCACCCCTCCACTTT
cdr3_aa: CASSSPHRLGSPLHF
j_call: TRBJ1-6
v_call: TRBV6-5
clone_size: .
d_call: .

cdr3_nt: TGTGCCAGCCACCCCGGACAGGGCACCTACAATGAGCAGTTCTTC
cdr3_aa: CASHPGQGTYNEQFF
j_call: TRBJ2-1
v_call: TRBV19
clone_size: .
d_call: TRBD1

cdr3_nt: TGTGCCAGCAGTGACTCTAGCGGGGGGGCTAGGGAGCAGTTCTTC
cdr3_aa: CASSDSSGGAREQFF
j_call: TRBJ2-1
v_call: TRBV6-4
clone_size: many
d_call: TRBD2

cdr3_nt: TGTGCCAGCAGTTACGGCGGGGCGGACGAGACCCAGTACTTC
cdr3_aa: CASSYGGADETQYF
j_call: TRBJ2-5
v_call: TRBV6-6
clone_size: .
d_call: .

cdr3_nt: TGCAGCGTTGAATCTTCGAGGAGGGAAAAACTGTTTTTT
cdr3_aa: CSVESSRREKLFF
j_call: TRBJ1-4
v_call: TRBV29-1
clone_size: .
d_call: .

cdr3_nt: TGTGCCAGCAGCTTAGAACCGGGACTAAGAGTCGAGGATGAGCAGTTCTTC
cdr3_aa: CASSLEPGLRVEDEQFF
j_call: TRBJ2-1
v_call: TRBV7-2
clone_size: .
d_call: TRBD2

cdr3_nt: TGTGCCAGCAGCTCGGACAGGCAGTATGGCTACACCTTC
cdr3_aa: CASSSDRQYGYTF
j_call: TRBJ1-2
v_call: TRBV7-2
clone_size: .
d_call: TRBD1

cdr3_nt: TGTGCCAGCAGTGAAGATACGGGGTCCGGGGAAAAACTGTTTTTT
cdr3_aa: CASSEDTGSGEKLFF
j_call: TRBJ1-4
v_call: TRBV6-1
clone_size: .
d_call: .

cdr3_nt: TGTGCCAGCAGTTTAGGAAGCGTAGCCTACGAGCAGTACTTC
cdr3_aa: CASSLGSVAYEQYF
j_call: TRBJ2-7
v_call: TRBV27
clone_size: few
d_call: .

cdr3_nt: TGTGCCAGCAGCTCCTCTCAGGAGGCGAACACTGAAGCTTTCTTT
cdr3_aa: CASSSSQEANTEAFF
j_call: TRBJ1-1
v_call: TRBV5-6
clone_size: few
d_call: .

cdr3_nt: TGTGCCTGGAGTTTGGGGGCGAGAGAGACCCAGTACTTC
cdr3_aa: CAWSLGARETQYF
j_call: TRBJ2-5
v_call: TRBV30
clone_size: few
d_call: .

cdr3_nt: TGCGCCAGCAGTGATACAAGGGCGGGGGCTTTCTTT
cdr3_aa: CASSDTRAGAFF
j_call: TRBJ1-1
v_call: TRBV10-2
clone_size: .
d_call: .

cdr3_nt: TGTGCCACCAGCAGAGGCGGGACAGGGGAATTCAGCTCTGGAAACACCATATATTTT
cdr3_aa: CATSRGGTGEFSSGNTIYF
j_call: TRBJ1-3
v_call: TRBV15
clone_size: few
d_call: TRBD1

cdr3_nt: TGTGCCAGTAGTATAGATTGGGGGGGAGAAACTGAAGCTTTCTTT
cdr3_aa: CASSIDWGGETEAFF
j_call: TRBJ1-1
v_call: TRBV19
clone_size: few
d_call: .

cdr3_nt: TGTGCCAGCAGCTTTACAGAAGAGCTTGCCGGAAACACCATATATTTT
cdr3_aa: CASSFTEELAGNTIYF
j_call: TRBJ1-3
v_call: TRBV5-6
clone_size: few
d_call: .

cdr3_nt: TGTGCCAGCAGCCCGGGACAGGGGGCTTCAAACATTCAGTACTTC
cdr3_aa: CASSPGQGASNIQYF
j_call: TRBJ2-4
v_call: TRBV6-5
clone_size: few
d_call: TRBD1

cdr3_nt: TGTGCCAGTAGTATAAATGGGGCCACTGAAGCTTTCTTT
cdr3_aa: CASSINGATEAFF
j_call: TRBJ1-1
v_call: TRBV19
clone_size: few
d_call: .

cdr3_nt: TGCGCCAGCAGCTTCTCTCGGTCCACCGGGACACCGAACACCGGGGAGCTGTTTTTT
cdr3_aa: CASSFSRSTGTPNTGELFF
j_call: TRBJ2-2
v_call: TRBV5-1
clone_size: .
d_call: .

cdr3_nt: TGTGCCAGTAGTAAGGGACAGAACACCGGGGAGCTGTTTTTT
cdr3_aa: CASSKGQNTGELFF
j_call: TRBJ2-2
v_call: TRBV19
clone_size: few
d_call: .

cdr3_nt: TGCAGCGTCAGGGGAGTGGATGAGCAGTTCTTC
cdr3_aa: CSVRGVDEQFF
j_call: TRBJ2-1
v_call: TRBV29-1
clone_size: .
d_call: .

cdr3_nt: TGCGCCAGCAGCCAGAACCGGGACAGGGGCTCTGAAGCTTTCTTT
cdr3_aa: CASSQNRDRGSEAFF
j_call: TRBJ1-1
v_call: TRBV5-1
clone_size: .
d_call: TRBD1

cdr3_nt: TGTGCCAGTAAGCTCGGAGGGGTTATCAAAGGCTACACCTTC
cdr3_aa: CASKLGGVIKGYTF
j_call: TRBJ1-2
v_call: TRBV19
clone_size: .
d_call: .

cdr3_nt: TGTGCCAGCAGGAGACCAGGGCCCGAGCAGTACTTC
cdr3_aa: CASRRPGPEQYF
j_call: TRBJ2-7
v_call: TRBV5-8
clone_size: few
d_call: .

cdr3_nt: TGTGCCGGCAGCGGGGGGCCCACAGATACGCAGTATTTT
cdr3_aa: CAGSGGPTDTQYF
j_call: TRBJ2-3
v_call: TRBV10-3
clone_size: .
d_call: TRBD2

cdr3_nt: TGTGCCAGTGGACAGGGCCATAGCACAGATACGCAGTATTTT
cdr3_aa: CASGQGHSTDTQYF
j_call: TRBJ2-3
v_call: TRBV18
clone_size: .
d_call: TRBD1

cdr3_nt: TGTGCCAGCAGTGAAAACAAACCTCTCACTGAAGCTTTCTTT
cdr3_aa: CASSENKPLTEAFF
j_call: TRBJ1-1
v_call: TRBV25-1
clone_size: few
d_call: .